Listed below are T cell receptor beta chains from one sample, sequenced in a study of blood T cell repertoires in COVID-19. The protocol was immunoSEQ multiplex PCR, while the TCRdb copy is restricted to in-frame clones and leaves out a portion. The sample lists under 45,000 clones, about 82% seen once, with over 13% in the top ten. Sequences were obtained from peripheral blood. Receptors originate from a human donor in a cohort sampled during active COVID-19. The conserved cysteine and the conserved F or W are not part of the CDR3 here.

>TRBV28|10|TRBJ2-3
ASTTTAGTQY
>TRBV3-1/TRBV3-2|16|TRBJ1-5
ASSQQPIIDRSNQPQH
>TRBV5-1|12|TRBJ1-2
ASSEGQSPFTYT
>TRBV7-2|11|TRBJ2-3
ASSQQVWDTQY
>TRBV6-5|11|TRBJ1-1
ASTPGSPTEAF
>TRBV7-2|13|TRBJ2-7
ASSTGLASYYEQY
>TRBV9|12|TRBJ1-6
ASSVELDNSPLH
>TRBV11-3|14|TRBJ2-4
ASSLGGPLAKNIQY
>TRBV5-1|12|TRBJ2-3
ASRAGGPQDTQY
>TRBV5-6|10|TRBJ2-7
ASSPSGGLEY
>TRBV19|14|TRBJ2-3
ASSKKRGTSTDTQY
>TRBV4-3|14|TRBJ2-6
ASSQNPGSGANVLT
>TRBV7-9|14|TRBJ2-1
ASSLVAGTSGGEQF
>TRBV7-9|12|TRBJ2-1
ASSLQRGGNEQF
>TRBV9|13|TRBJ2-2
ASSVEAGIAGELF
>TRBV30|14|TRBJ1-4
AWSVQFGRTNEKLF
>TRBV12-3/TRBV12-4|10|TRBJ2-2
ATSANTGELF
>TRBV9|13|TRBJ1-2
ASSLEGGRGYGYT
>TRBV4-2|11|TRBJ1-5
ASSQDLGRPQH
>TRBV5-1|14|TRBJ2-2
ASSQPGGPHTGELF
>TRBV15|12|TRBJ1-1
ATSPTGLNTEAF
>TRBV6-6|11|TRBJ1-2
ASSQQDNYGYT
>TRBV10-3|11|TRBJ1-2
AIRSGGDWGYT
>TRBV6-5|13|TRBJ2-7
ASSYRDRGAYEQY
>TRBV6-6|12|TRBJ2-6
ASNPGSGANVLT
>TRBV19|11|TRBJ1-2
ASGQGGGYGYT
>TRBV27|12|TRBJ1-1
ASSFEGDATEAF
>TRBV5-1|13|TRBJ2-5
ASSFGVVQEETQY
>TRBV2|13|TRBJ2-5
AGTSGKAPWETQY
>TRBV7-9|11|TRBJ2-1
ASSPQGRNEQF
>TRBV5-1|13|TRBJ2-3
ASSFGDRGTDTQY
>TRBV29-1|11|TRBJ2-5
SVEPGTEETQY
>TRBV5-5|15|TRBJ1-5
ASSLGGTGGGNQPQH
>TRBV15|11|TRBJ1-1
ATSQTGDTEAF
>TRBV9|14|TRBJ2-3
ASSFGLAERTDTQY
>TRBV6-4|15|TRBJ2-5
ASTRDRALLSQETQY
>TRBV30|12|TRBJ2-7
AWTLGGNLYEQY
>TRBV5-4|13|TRBJ1-3
ASSLGQGAGNTIY
>TRBV29-1|16|TRBJ1-4
SLGRGSVGTATNEKLF
>TRBV7-8|14|TRBJ1-2
ASSLEARDGGYGYT
>TRBV6-2/TRBV6-3|13|TRBJ2-7
ASSSSGGGLYEQY